What follows are 14 T cell receptor beta chains derived from one specimen sequenced in a study of patients and donors after allogeneic stem cell transplantation. One entry per CDR3 protein, called by TCRdb with MiXCR from the RT-PCR reads. The table has 200,000 to 250,000 distinct CDR3 sequences, around an eighth seen once. The sequencing sample was made of blood, either unsorted or a sorted T cell fraction (not recorded which). Receptors originate from a human donor who was either an allogeneic HSCT recipient or a stem cell or donor lymphocyte infusion donor (not recorded which). It is not recorded whose cells these are; they may come from a transplant donor.

This clonotype was seen repeatedly, ten times or more. The chain combines TRBV7-8 with TRBJ1-5; the D is unclear. Trimming removed 0 bases at V and 3 bases at J, with 6 bases between. The CDR3 spans 14 residues. CDR1 SGHVS and CDR2 FQNEAQ come from the germline V gene. In DNA, the CDR3 is TGTGCCAGCAGCTTAGCGTCAGTCAATCAGCCCCAGCATTTT. As protein: CASSLASVNQPQHF.

J is TRBJ2-7 and V is TRBV6-1; TRBD2 matches 7 bases. The CDR3 spans 13 residues. V was pared by 8 bases and J by 6 bases, with 10 bases of the junction left unmatched. Germline CDR1 and CDR2: MNHNS and SASEGT. DNA of the CDR3: TGTGCCAGCGCCCCTGGCGGGAGTAGCGAGCAGTACTTC. Protein sequence: CASAPGGSSEQYF.

This clonotype was detected only a few times. This chain joins TRBV9 and TRBJ2-3; 8 bases agree with TRBD2. The CDR3 contains 18 residues. Per the germline V gene, CDR1 is SGDLS and CDR2 is YYNGEE. V gave up 4 bases and J gave up 0 bases; unmatched junction bases: 13. The CDR3 loop is CASSPGTRTHLSTDTQYF. The CDR3, as DNA: TGTGCCAGCAGCCCCGGGACTAGGACTCATCTTAGCACAGATACGCAGTATTTT.

Turning to this clonotype: A much larger clone differs by one base, so this may be a read error. This chain connects TRBV29-1 to TRBJ1-1, with a possible D match to TRBD1 (6 bases). Per germline, CDR1 SQVTM and CDR2 ANQGSEA. Deletions cut 3 bases from V and 8 bases from J, with 13 bases between. This CDR3 has 12 residues. CDR3 amino acids: CSVERQVREAFF. DNA of the CDR3: TGCAGCGTTGAGAGACAGGTTAGGGAAGCTTTCTTT.

The rearrangement uses TRBV6-1 and TRBJ2-1, with D tentatively TRBD1 or TRBD2 (6 bases each). CDR3 length: 12 amino acids. Per germline, CDR1 MNHNS and CDR2 SASEGT. CDR3 amino acids: CAGGRLGNEQFF. CDR3 coding DNA: TGTGCAGGGGGGCGCCTGGGGAATGAGCAGTTCTTC.

The table lists this clonotype with many counts. This chain links TRBV7-3 with TRBJ1-4; D not resolved. The CDR3 runs 16 residues. The V gene's germline CDR1 is SGHTA and CDR2 FQGTGA. The germline V and J ends were trimmed by 2 bases and 1 base, with 11 bases remaining between them. In nucleotides, the CDR3 is TGTGCCAGCAGCTTATGGGGTCGGCAAACTAATGAAAAACTGTTTTTT. Translation gives CASSLWGRQTNEKLFF.

The table lists this clonotype with a few counts. This chain links TRBV11-2 with TRBJ2-7; 12 bases are a match to TRBD2. This CDR3 comprises 14 residues. The trim removed 5 bases at V and 12 bases at J, leaving 11 bases unmatched. The V gene's germline CDR1 is SGHAT and CDR2 FQNNGV. The CDR3: CASSPQTSGSSLYF. In nucleotides, the CDR3 is TGTGCCAGCAGCCCGCAGACTAGCGGGAGTAGCTTGTACTTC. The whole variable domain, remainder taken from reference TRBV11-2 and TRBJ2-7, is EAGVAQSPRYKIIEKRQSVAFWCNPISGHATLYWYQQILGQGPKLLIQFQNNGVVDDSQLPKDRFSAERLKGVDSTLKIQPAKLEDSAVYLCASSPQTSGSSLYFGPGTRLTVT.

This clonotype has at least ten counts. The chain is built from TRBV6-1 and TRBJ2-5; D uncertain. This CDR3 comprises 14 residues. Germline CDR1 reads MNHNS; CDR2 reads SASEGT. Trimming took off 6 bases at V and 6 bases at J, with 17 bases between the two ends. The CDR3 region has the DNA TGTGCCAGCAGCCGCGGTAGTCTCCTGCAGACCCAGTACTTC. This encodes CASSRGSLLQTQYF.

This clonotype was picked up a small number of times. The CDR3 nucleotides are TGTGCCAGCAGCCTATCAGGACTCAAGACCCAGTACTTC. It encodes CASSLSGLKTQYF. The rearrangement joins TRBV7-2 to TRBJ2-5; TRBD2 might be the D (5 bases). The CDR3 spans 13 residues. Trimming took 5 bases from V and 6 from J, leaving 13 bases between them. CDR1 and CDR2 from the germline V gene are SGHTA and FQGNSA.

This sequence joins TRBV27 and TRBJ2-3; TRBD2 aligns across 12 bases. The length of the CDR3 is 18 residues. CDR1 and CDR2 (germline): MNHEY, SMNVEV (reference sequence). The ends lost 8 bases at V and 0 bases at J; junction bases unmatched: 12. The CDR3 nucleotides read TGTGCCAGCCCACCTAGCGGGGGGGTACCCCCTAGCACAGATACGCAGTATTTT. Translation gives CASPPSGGVPPSTDTQYF.

This clonotype has just a few counts. J is TRBJ1-2 and V is TRBV2; perhaps TRBD1 as D (5 bases). The germline V gene has CDR1 SNHLY and CDR2 FYNNEI. The CDR3 has 13 residues. Trimming shortened V by 4 bases and J by 8 bases, and 14 bases separated the two germline ends. CDR3 amino acids: CASSVRGLEGYTF. CDR3 DNA sequence: TGTGCCAGCAGTGTACGGGGCCTGGAAGGCTACACCTTC.

A few counts support this clonotype. The chain joins TRBV20-1 to TRBJ2-7; D remains ambiguous. V lost 3 bases and J lost 0, with 6 bases in between. The CDR3 length is 12 residues. From germline, CDR1 is DFQATT and CDR2 SNEGSKA (reference sequence). CDR3 sequence reads: CSARVSSYEQYF. CDR3 DNA sequence: TGCAGTGCTAGGGTCAGCTCCTACGAGCAGTACTTC.

This clonotype was seen ten or more times. This chain links TRBV12-3 or TRBV12-4 with TRBJ2-1; 10 nucleotides align to TRBD2. With V trimmed by 5 bases and J by 6 bases, 19 bases remained unmatched. This CDR3 is 19 amino acids long. The CDR3, as DNA: TGTGCCAGCAGTCCCCTAGCGGGAGATTTAAGATTAACGGGCAATGAGCAGTTCTTC. Its translation: CASSPLAGDLRLTGNEQFF.

This rearrangement joins TRBV30 to TRBJ2-3; 7 positions agree with TRBD2. Trimming at V came to 4 bases and at J to 3 bases, leaving 10 bases not matched to a gene. The CDR3 has 15 residues. Germline loops: CDR1 GTSNPN, CDR2 SVGIG (reference sequence). CDR3 amino acids: CAWKAGSRATDTQYF. The CDR3 bases are TGTGCCTGGAAAGCGGGATCCCGAGCAACAGATACGCAGTATTTT.